This T cell receptor beta chain was captured in a study of beta chain features in type 1 diabetes (dated by TCRdb to the late 2010s). Context from the whole study: Patients and healthy donors did not differ in mean age, gender distribution, total cell number or subset yield. The study compared TCRB repertoires of sorted circulating CD4+ T cell subsets between recently diagnosed type 1 diabetes patients and matched healthy donors. Whereas all 30 or so donors provided naive and central memory subsets, regulatory and stem cell-like memory subsets were isolated from just 8 patients and roughly eight healthy donors. A total of about 100,000,000 sorted cells were examined across all samples, and RNA yield correlated strongly with the number of cells per subset.

All of the isolated RNA was reverse transcribed with the High Capacity cDNA Reverse Transcription Kit, so expressed TCRB transcripts were sequenced. Deep immunoSEQ sequencing was applied to naive, central memory and regulatory T cell samples, giving an average of about 3.4 million total reads per sample. Sorted cells were lysed in RLT buffer, and RNA was extracted using DNase-treated RNeasy Micro or Mini kits according to cell number. Each cell subset was processed separately to prevent cross-contamination, with patient and healthy donor samples processed together. Using the immunoSEQ multiplex PCR, TCRB sequences were amplified from cDNA into 87-bp fragments spanning the CDR3 region. Sequencing of the amplicons was done on the Illumina HiSeq platform. Regarding the original processing steps: Synthetic template baselines were used to correct PCR bias computationally, reads within Hamming distance 2 were collapsed together, and singletons that could not be merged were discarded. Reads were aligned to IMGT to assign V, D and J genes, CDR3 length, and insertions or deletions at six rearrangement sites. Clonotype counts were normalized to sorted cell number within each subset before computing true diversity and Gini coefficients with the tcR R package. The overlap coefficient, calculated on TCRB nucleotide sequences, was used to measure repertoire sharing. The table comes from immuneACCESS by way of TCRdb, which keeps in-frame sequences with V and J called. Part of the clones is missing from these tables; in studies checked, under half for an unresolved V gene and the rest for unknown reasons. That table supplies the V and J calls and clone size; D and trimming were determined from the DNA. In this sample the table shows over 90,000 clones, 25% to 35% of which occur a single time. 0.53% of the sample rests with the top ten.

Each donor gave one peripheral blood draw, averaging approximately 0.12 L, which was collected into heparinised tubes. A BD FACSAria II was used to sort naive, central memory, regulatory and stem cell-like memory CD4+ T cells with a panel that included CD45RO, CCR7, CD25, CD127, CD95 and CD27. All sorted populations exceeded 98% purity. PBMCs were separated immediately by Lymphoprep density gradient centrifugation and were stained directly, without being cultured. So that batch effects would be minimized, each experiment stained and sorted samples in pairs, pairing one healthy donor with one patient. From the cysteine through the phenylalanine, the CDR3 covers 15 amino acids. Only the CDR3 DNA stays, 45 bases, in frame from base 1. Relative to germline, V is missing 8 bases and J is missing 9 bases, with 9 bases of the junction outside any gene match. CDR1 and CDR2 (MDHEN, SYDVKM) derive from the germline V gene.

The investigation overall reported the following: Fewer insertions and more nucleotide deletions at VDJ recombination sites were observed in patients with type 1 diabetes, implying thymic rearrangement abnormalities. HLA sub-analyses involved small numbers of individuals, so any influence of HLA type on TCRB rearrangement remained unresolved. Naive, central memory and regulatory TCRB repertoires appeared to be more alike among patients than among healthy donors. Shorter templates might be favored by PCR, yet because patient and control samples were amplified and corrected together, any such skew would affect both groups equally. In all four CD4+ subsets, TCRB CDR3 length was moderately but significantly shorter in type 1 diabetes patients. Because cDNA was sequenced instead of genomic DNA, activated cells with high expression could be over-represented, although the groups did not differ in activation or CD3 levels.

This clone appeared a single time. The target of this receptor is not known. Per-nucleotide qualities are absent, and no much larger clonotype sits a single base away. The sequence came from a woman under 30 with type 1 diabetes. The rearranged chain carries TRBV28 and TRBJ2-1; TRBD2 agrees with 14 junctional bases. The specimen was central memory CD4+ T cells from blood. At the DNA level, the sequence is TGTGCCAGCGGGACTAGCGGGAGAGGTTATGGTGAGCAGTTCTTC. This gives the protein CASGTSGRGYGEQFF.